This entry concerns a single TCR beta chain. The antigen remains unidentified. This specimen belongs to a study of cytomegalovirus exposure and HLA in healthy donors. Study-level information: HLA-typed donors were the source of approximately 80 million unique TCRs held in an early data release.

In the PCR, 60 Vbeta and 13 Jbeta primers were used. Clones were read by immunoSEQ multiplex PCR, and TCRdb kept only the in-frame ones, dropping some. The data hold under 200,000 clones, with 75% observed a single time. Points from the study as a whole: Confirmation was obtained in vitro that three CMV-associated chains are specific for CMV antigens.

The material sequenced was PBMCs. This receptor was taken from a male donor in good health and CMV-seronegative.

The CDR3 DNA reads TGTGCCAGCTCACCGGGGAGAGGCGGGCAGGCCTACGAGCAGTACTTC. Its protein is CASSPGRGGQAYEQYF. The chain uses TRBV18 and TRBJ2-7, with TRBD2 as a possible D gene (5 bases). The CDR3 is made up of 16 amino acids. Germline V gene data show CDR1 as KGHSH and CDR2 as LQKENI. Between the trimmed V and J ends, which lost 3 bases and 2 bases, there was a span of 17 bases.